One sample yielded the 27 T cell receptor beta chains listed below, sequenced in a study of shared T cell receptors in the human thymus. Data came from immunoSEQ multiplex PCR; TCRdb stores just in-frame clones and leaves some out. The sample has hundreds of thousands of clones; 88% are singletons. These sequences were also reported in another study, on human thymus T cells.

What was sequenced was thymocytes. The receptor set was obtained from a boy less than two years old with a congenital heart defect.

The V gene is TRBV9, the J gene TRBJ2-7; perhaps TRBD2 as D (6 bases). The germline gives CDR1 SGDLS, CDR2 YYNGEE. This CDR3 contains 16 residues. V lost 2 bases to trimming and J lost 2 bases, with 17 bases between them. The CDR3 nucleotides read TGTGCCAGCAGCGTCCCCCGGGACTCAGAGCCCTACGAGCAGTACTTC. It encodes CASSVPRDSEPYEQYF.

V and J are TRBV28 and TRBJ2-1, with 9 bases fitting TRBD2. Germline V CDR1 and CDR2: MDHEN, SYDVKM. The CDR3 extends over 20 amino acids. V lost 3 bases, J lost 0 bases, and 15 bases stayed unmatched. The CDR3 DNA sequence: TGTGCCAGCAGTTTGAGGGCTAGCGGGGAGGGCCTGAGCTCCTACAATGAGCAGTTCTTC. Residues: CASSLRASGEGLSSYNEQFF.

The chain has TRBV14 and TRBJ2-3, with 10 bases that match TRBD2. Germline V gene data show CDR1 as SGHDN and CDR2 as FVKESK. The V and J ends lost 3 bases and 5 bases, in that order; junction bases with no gene match: 5. The CDR3 runs 15 residues. The CDR3 reads CASSQSGRAGDTQYF. The CDR3 bases are TGTGCCAGCAGCCAGAGCGGGAGGGCAGGAGATACGCAGTATTTT. Filled out from reference TRBV14 and TRBJ2-3, the complete variable domain reads EAGVTQFPSHSVIEKGQTVTLRCDPISGHDNLYWYRRVMGKEIKFLLHFVKESKQDESGMPNNRFLAERTGGTYSTLKVQPAELEDSGVYFCASSQSGRAGDTQYFGPGTRLTVL.

The chain has TRBV28 and TRBJ1-3; D is possibly TRBD1 (6 bases). The germline V gene encodes CDR1 MDHEN and CDR2 SYDVKM. Trimming removed 8 bases at V and 0 bases at J, with 23 bases between. CDR3 length: 18 amino acids. The CDR3 loop reads CASLSGTPTGTSGNTIYF. Written as DNA, the CDR3 is TGTGCCAGCCTCTCCGGGACACCCACCGGGACCTCTGGAAACACCATATATTTT. Using reference TRBV28 and TRBJ1-3 for the parts outside the CDR3, the full variable domain is DVKVTQSSRYLVKRTGEKVFLECVQDMDHENMFWYRQDPGLGLRLIYFSYDVKMKEKGDIPEGYSVSREKKERFSLILESASTNQTSMYLCASLSGTPTGTSGNTIYFGEGSWLTVV.

On this clone itself: Other DNA sequences within the sample encode an identical CDR3. The chain has TRBV18 and TRBJ2-7; 11 bases are shared with TRBD2. V trimming: 3 bases; J trimming: 4 bases; junction bases outside the gene matches: 5. This CDR3 has 15 residues. Germline loops: CDR1 KGHSH, CDR2 LQKENI. The CDR3 sequence: CASSPGTSGDYEQYF. The CDR3 DNA is TGTGCCAGCTCACCCGGGACTAGCGGAGATTACGAGCAGTACTTC.

V is TRBV6-5 and J is TRBJ2-3; D may be TRBD2 (6 bases). The germline gives CDR1 MNHEY, CDR2 SVGAGI. The CDR3 loop spans 14 amino acids. Trimming removed 6 bases at V and 2 bases at J, with 12 bases between. This CDR3 reads CASRRGGFTDTQYF. As DNA, the CDR3 is TGTGCCAGCAGACGAGGAGGGTTCACAGATACGCAGTATTTT.

CDR3 in amino acids: CASGQRLNTGELFF. CDR3 bases: TGTGCCAGTGGCCAGCGGCTTAACACCGGGGAGCTGTTTTTT. This chain uses TRBV19 with TRBJ2-2, with a weak D call TRBD2 (5 bases). The CDR3 consists of 14 residues. CDR1 and CDR2 from the germline V gene are LNHDA and SQIVND (reference sequence). With 8 bases removed from V and 2 bases from J, the gap between germline ends came to 12 bases.

The gene calls are TRBV27 and TRBJ2-7, with D hard to call. Per the germline V gene, CDR1 is MNHEY and CDR2 is SMNVEV (reference sequence). V was cut by 3 bases and J by 7 bases, with 13 bases left in between. This CDR3 comprises 13 residues. The CDR3: CASSFPSSGEQYF. For the CDR3, the DNA is TGTGCCAGCAGTTTTCCCTCCTCAGGTGAGCAGTACTTC.

The chain's CDR3 is CASSWKTGSNQPQHF. The CDR3 DNA sequence: TGTGCCAGCAGCTGGAAGACAGGCTCTAATCAGCCCCAGCATTTT. The rearrangement uses TRBV5-8 and TRBJ1-5, with D perhaps TRBD1 (6 bases). The germline CDR1 and CDR2 sequences are SGHTS and YDEGEE. The CDR3 is 15 residues long. V lost 3 bases, J lost 4 bases, and 14 bases lay in between.

The chain uses TRBV11-2 and TRBJ2-5, with D possibly being TRBD2 (7 bases). Germline CDR1 reads SGHAT; CDR2 reads FQNNGV. This CDR3 is built from 15 residues. Trimming cost V 5 bases and J 1 base, with 14 bases left between them. CDR3 DNA: TGTGCCAGCAGCCGACCGGGGGGCTTCCAAGAGACCCAGTACTTC. Its translation: CASSRPGGFQETQYF.

V gene TRBV6-1 combines with J gene TRBJ1-1, with TRBD1 identical over 9 bases. Trimming cost V 6 bases and J 5 bases; bases outside gene matches: 4. The CDR3 covers 13 residues. The germline V gene encodes CDR1 MNHNS and CDR2 SASEGT. The CDR3 DNA reads TGTGCCAGCAGGACAGGGGGTCGGACTGAAGCTTTCTTT. This encodes CASRTGGRTEAFF.

This clone is a singleton in its sample. The chain has TRBV6-1 and TRBJ1-5; 9 positions agree with TRBD1. Per germline, CDR1 MNHNS and CDR2 SASEGT. This CDR3 comprises 14 residues. With V trimmed by 7 bases and J by 7 bases, 8 bases remained unmatched. The CDR3 nucleotides are TGTGCCAGCACCGAAGGGACAGGGAAACAGCCCCAGCATTTT. This gives the protein CASTEGTGKQPQHF.

The rearrangement uses TRBV30 and TRBJ2-1; 8 bases line up with TRBD2. CDR3 length: 16 residues. Germline-derived CDR1 and CDR2 are GTSNPN and SVGIG (reference sequence). V lost 2 bases and J lost 12; bases outside the gene matches: 18. The CDR3, as DNA: TGTGCCTGGAGTCGCAGACTAGCGCAAATTGCCCATGGGCAGTTCTTC. Translating gives CAWSRRLAQIAHGQFF.

In the case of this clone: A read error may produce the germline difference seen at one junction end. The genes are TRBV7-7 and TRBJ2-7, with TRBD1 identical over 7 bases. CDR1 is SSHAT, CDR2 FNYEAQ, per germline (reference sequence). This CDR3 contains 13 residues. CDR3 DNA: TGTGCTAGCAGCCCGCGACAGGGCTACGAGCAGTACTTC. Translation gives CASSPRQGYEQYF.

The V and J genes are TRBV10-3 and TRBJ2-7; 11 nucleotides match TRBD2. The CDR3 is made up of 17 amino acids. The germline V gene encodes CDR1 ENHRY and CDR2 SYGVKD. J lost 3 bases, V lost 6 bases, and 13 bases had no gene match. CDR3 protein: CAIRSETWTSGHYEQYF. The CDR3 DNA sequence: TGTGCCATCAGAAGTGAAACTTGGACTAGCGGGCACTACGAGCAGTACTTC.

The chain joins TRBV19 to TRBJ1-4; no clear D gene. CDR3 length equals 19 residues. V lost 3 bases and J 0 bases, leaving 20 bases between the germline ends. Germline V gene sequence: CDR1 LNHDA, CDR2 SQIVND (reference sequence). Here the CDR3 reads CASSMSGEREGTTNEKLFF. The CDR3, as DNA: TGTGCCAGTAGTATGAGTGGAGAGCGGGAAGGGACAACTAATGAAAAACTGTTTTTT.

The chain joins TRBV6-1 to TRBJ1-1; D is perhaps TRBD1 (5 bases). This CDR3 has 15 residues. With 8 bases removed from V and 1 base from J, the gap between germline ends came to 17 bases. Looked up from germline, CDR1 is MNHNS and CDR2 is SASEGT. CDR3 nucleotide sequence: TGTGCCAGCGTTGGGACTTCGTGGGGGAACACTGAAGCTTTCTTT. It codes for CASVGTSWGNTEAFF.

The chain recombines TRBV11-2 with TRBJ2-7, with D perhaps TRBD1 (6 bases). This CDR3 has 15 residues. The V end lost 3 bases, the J end lost 3 bases, and 15 bases lay between the germline ends. Germline V gives CDR1 SGHAT, CDR2 FQNNGV. The CDR3 DNA reads as TGTGCCAGCAGCTTCGATGACAGGACCCGCTACGAGCAGTACTTC. The encoded protein is CASSFDDRTRYEQYF.

The V and J genes are TRBV9 and TRBJ2-7; 8 bases align to TRBD2. Germline V gene lookup returns CDR1 SGDLS and CDR2 YYNGEE. This CDR3 region has 16 residues. The junction had 8 bases not matched to a gene; V was cut back by 0 bases and J by 3 bases. The chain's CDR3 is CASSVGSSGTLYEQYF. The CDR3 nucleotides are TGTGCCAGCAGCGTAGGTAGTAGCGGGACCCTCTACGAGCAGTACTTC.

The gene calls are TRBV5-1 and TRBJ1-2; no clear D. The CDR3 has 16 residues. The germline gives CDR1 SGHRS, CDR2 YFSETQ. Deletions cut 4 bases from V and 0 bases from J, with 16 bases between. CDR3 sequence reads: CASSRLRRQANYGYTF. The CDR3 nucleotides are TGCGCCAGCAGCCGACTTCGACGGCAAGCTAACTATGGCTACACCTTC.

This clone was recorded once. CDR3 protein: CASSLARPSNEQFF. For the CDR3, the DNA is TGTGCCAGCTCCCTAGCGCGGCCAAGTAATGAGCAGTTCTTC. The chain joins TRBV7-3 to TRBJ2-1; D perhaps matches TRBD2 (6 bases). CDR1 is SGHTA and CDR2 is FQGTGA in the germline V gene. The V end was cut by 8 bases, the J end by 7 bases, with 18 bases between. The CDR3 runs 14 residues.

This chain joins TRBV10-1 and TRBJ2-1; TRBD2 matches 11 bases. Germline values: CDR1 WNHNN, CDR2 SYGVQD (reference sequence). CDR3 length: 12 residues. Trimming removed 5 bases from V and 16 bases from J; junction bases left unmatched: 7. This chain's CDR3 is CASSSLAGDHFF. The CDR3 DNA sequence: TGCGCCAGCAGTTCACTAGCGGGAGATCACTTCTTC.

The rearrangement joins TRBV29-1 to TRBJ2-5; TRBD2 agrees at 15 bases. TRBJ2-7 explains the end of the DNA better; the J call may be wrong. The CDR3 totals 16 residues. Germline CDR1 and CDR2: SQVTM and ANQGSEA. CDR3 loop: CSVGAGTSGRTYEQYF. The CDR3 DNA is TGCAGCGTTGGTGCAGGGACTAGCGGGAGGACTTACGAGCAGTACTTC.

The CDR3 coding sequence is TGCGCCAGCAGCCAAGAAGGGACTAGCGCATACAATGAGCAGTTCTTC. Translating it yields CASSQEGTSAYNEQFF. The gene calls are TRBV4-1 and TRBJ2-1, with 10 nucleotides matching TRBD2. CDR3 length: 16 residues. Germline CDR1 and CDR2: MGHRA and YSYEKL. The V and J ends lost 0 bases and 4 bases, in that order; junction bases with no gene match: 3.

The chain carries TRBV15 and TRBJ2-7; the match to TRBD1 covers 8 bases. Germline CDR1 reads LNHNV; CDR2 reads YYDKDF (reference sequence). The CDR3 has 17 residues. The V and J ends lost 3 bases and 1 base, in that order; junction bases with no gene match: 11. The CDR3 nucleotides read TGTGCCACCAGCAGCCATCTCGGACAGGGATTGTCCTACGAGCAGTACTTC. It yields the protein CATSSHLGQGLSYEQYF.

The DNA of the CDR3 is TGTGCCAGCAGTTTCGGACTAGACCCGGACAATGAGCAGTTCTTC. Encoded protein: CASSFGLDPDNEQFF. The rearrangement uses TRBV27 and TRBJ2-1, with 7 nucleotides matching TRBD2. Trimming removed 3 bases from V and 5 bases from J; junction bases left unmatched: 7. Per the germline V gene, CDR1 is MNHEY and CDR2 is SMNVEV (reference sequence). The CDR3 sequence is 15 residues long.

This clone was observed once. The chain links TRBV6-1 to TRBJ2-7; 11 nucleotides align to TRBD2. V trimming: 8 bases; J trimming: 2 bases; junction bases outside the gene matches: 5. Germline V gene lookup returns CDR1 MNHNS and CDR2 SASEGT. This CDR3 region has 14 residues. This CDR3 is CASVRLAGTYEQYF. CDR3 sequence (DNA): TGTGCCAGCGTAAGACTAGCGGGGACCTACGAGCAGTACTTC.